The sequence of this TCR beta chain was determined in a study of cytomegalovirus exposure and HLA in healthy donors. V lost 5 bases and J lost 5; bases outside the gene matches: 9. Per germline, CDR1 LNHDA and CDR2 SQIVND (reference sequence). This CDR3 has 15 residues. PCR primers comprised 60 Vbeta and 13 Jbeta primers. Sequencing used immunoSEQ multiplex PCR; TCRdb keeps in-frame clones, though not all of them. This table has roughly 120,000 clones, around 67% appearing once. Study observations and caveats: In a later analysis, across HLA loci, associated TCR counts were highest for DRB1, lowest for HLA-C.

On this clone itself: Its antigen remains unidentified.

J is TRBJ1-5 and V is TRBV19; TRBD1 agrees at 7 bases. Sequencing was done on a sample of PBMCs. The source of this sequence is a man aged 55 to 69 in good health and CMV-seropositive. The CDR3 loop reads CASSSTGTGDQPQHF. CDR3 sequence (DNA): TGTGCCAGTAGTTCGACAGGGACCGGGGATCAGCCCCAGCATTTT.